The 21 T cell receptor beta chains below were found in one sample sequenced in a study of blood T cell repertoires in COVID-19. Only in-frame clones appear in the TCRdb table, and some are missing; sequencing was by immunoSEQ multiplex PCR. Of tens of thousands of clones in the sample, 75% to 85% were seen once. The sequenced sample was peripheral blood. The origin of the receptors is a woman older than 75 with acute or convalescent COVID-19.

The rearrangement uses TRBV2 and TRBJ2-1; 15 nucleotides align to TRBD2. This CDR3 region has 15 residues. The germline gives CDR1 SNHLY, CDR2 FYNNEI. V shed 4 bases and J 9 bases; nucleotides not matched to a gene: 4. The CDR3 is CASSAGLAGGSEQFF. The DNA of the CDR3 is TGTGCCAGCAGTGCGGGACTAGCGGGAGGTAGTGAGCAGTTCTTC.

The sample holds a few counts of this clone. DNA of the CDR3: TGTGCCATCAGTGGCTGGAGCTCCTACGAGCAGTACTTC. This encodes CAISGWSSYEQYF. The gene calls are TRBV10-3 and TRBJ2-7; D not certain. Germline CDR1 ENHRY, CDR2 SYGVKD. The CDR3 is 13 residues long. V lost 4 bases and J 0 bases, leaving 7 bases between the germline ends.

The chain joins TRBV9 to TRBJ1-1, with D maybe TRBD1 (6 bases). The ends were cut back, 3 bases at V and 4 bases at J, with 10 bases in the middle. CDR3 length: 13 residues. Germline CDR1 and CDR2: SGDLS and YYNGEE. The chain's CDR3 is CASSGGGRTEAFF. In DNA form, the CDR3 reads TGTGCCAGCAGCGGAGGGGGACGCACTGAAGCTTTCTTT. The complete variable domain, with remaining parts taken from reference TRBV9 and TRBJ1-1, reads DSGVTQTPKHLITATGQRVTLRCSPRSGDLSVYWYQQSLDQGLQFLIQYYNGEERAKGNILERFSAQQFPDLHSELNLSSLELGDSALYFCASSGGGRTEAFFGQGTRLTVV.

The CDR3 region has the DNA TGTGCCATCATGGCATTATCTGGAAACACCATATATTTT. Amino acids: CAIMALSGNTIYF. V usage is TRBV10-3 and J usage is TRBJ1-3; D gene uncertain. The germline V and J ends were trimmed by 7 bases and 1 base, with 8 bases remaining between them. The CDR3 has 13 amino acids. The germline V gene has CDR1 ENHRY and CDR2 SYGVKD.

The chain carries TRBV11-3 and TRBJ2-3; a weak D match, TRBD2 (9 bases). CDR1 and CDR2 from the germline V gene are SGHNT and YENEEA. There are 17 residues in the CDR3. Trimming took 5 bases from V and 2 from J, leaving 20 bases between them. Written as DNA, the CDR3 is TGTGCCAGCAGCCCAGGGGGCGCGGGAGGGACCACAGATACGCAGTATTTT. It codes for CASSPGGAGGTTDTQYF.

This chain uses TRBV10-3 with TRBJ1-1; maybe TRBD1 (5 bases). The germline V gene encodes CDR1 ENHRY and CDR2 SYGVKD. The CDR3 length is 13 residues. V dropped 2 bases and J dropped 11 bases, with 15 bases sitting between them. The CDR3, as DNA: TGTGCCATCAGTGAGGGGGGAGGTAATGAGGCTTTCTTT. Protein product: CAISEGGGNEAFF.

In DNA form, the CDR3 reads TGCGCCAGCAGCTTGGATCAGTGGACAGGGGAAAAACTGTTTTTT. Protein: CASSLDQWTGEKLFF. V usage is TRBV5-1 and J usage is TRBJ1-4; TRBD1 matches at 8 bases. CDR3 length equals 15 residues. The germline V gene has CDR1 SGHRS and CDR2 YFSETQ. V lost 0 bases, J lost 8 bases, and 6 bases stayed unmatched.

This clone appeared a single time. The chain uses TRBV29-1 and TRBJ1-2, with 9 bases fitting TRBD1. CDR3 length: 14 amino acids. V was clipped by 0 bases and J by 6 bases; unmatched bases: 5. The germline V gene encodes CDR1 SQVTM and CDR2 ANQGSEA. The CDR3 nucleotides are TGCAGCGTTGAAGAGCACAGGGGGCAAAATGGCTACACCTTC. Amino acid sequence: CSVEEHRGQNGYTF.

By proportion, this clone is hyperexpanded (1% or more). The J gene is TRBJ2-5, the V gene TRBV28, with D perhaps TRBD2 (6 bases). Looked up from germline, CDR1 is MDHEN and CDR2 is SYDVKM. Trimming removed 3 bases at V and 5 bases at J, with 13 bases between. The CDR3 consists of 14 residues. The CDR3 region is CASSFLDRGETQYF. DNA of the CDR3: TGTGCCAGCAGTTTTCTGGACCGGGGGGAGACCCAGTACTTC.

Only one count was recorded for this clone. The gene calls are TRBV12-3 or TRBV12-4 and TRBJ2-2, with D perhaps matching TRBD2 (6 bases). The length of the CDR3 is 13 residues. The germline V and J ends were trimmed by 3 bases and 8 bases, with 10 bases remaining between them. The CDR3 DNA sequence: TGTGCCAGCAGTTTTTTCGCGGGAGGGGAGCTGTTTTTT. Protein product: CASSFFAGGELFF.

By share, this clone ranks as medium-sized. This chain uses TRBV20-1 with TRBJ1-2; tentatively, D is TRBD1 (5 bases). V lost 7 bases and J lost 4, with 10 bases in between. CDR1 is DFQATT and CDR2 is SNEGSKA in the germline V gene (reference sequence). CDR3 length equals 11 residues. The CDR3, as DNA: TGCAGTGAGAAGACAGTCTATGGCTACACCTTC. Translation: CSEKTVYGYTF.

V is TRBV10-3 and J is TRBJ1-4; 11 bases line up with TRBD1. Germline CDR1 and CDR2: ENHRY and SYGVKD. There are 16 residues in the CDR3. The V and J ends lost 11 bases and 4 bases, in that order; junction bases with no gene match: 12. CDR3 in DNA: TGTGCCGTCGGGACAGGGGGAGAGATTGGTAATGAAAAACTGTTTTTT. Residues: CAVGTGGEIGNEKLFF.

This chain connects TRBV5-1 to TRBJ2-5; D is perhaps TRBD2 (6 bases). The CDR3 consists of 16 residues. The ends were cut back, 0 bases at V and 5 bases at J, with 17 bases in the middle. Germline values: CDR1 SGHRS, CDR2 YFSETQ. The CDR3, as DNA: TGCGCCAGCAGCTTGGAGGCTAGCGTAGGGTGGGAGACCCAGTACTTC. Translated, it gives CASSLEASVGWETQYF.

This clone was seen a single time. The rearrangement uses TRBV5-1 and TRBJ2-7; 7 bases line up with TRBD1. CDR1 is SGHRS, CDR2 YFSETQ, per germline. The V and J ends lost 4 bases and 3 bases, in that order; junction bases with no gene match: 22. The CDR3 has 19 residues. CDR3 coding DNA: TGCGCCAGCAGCCCGGGGCCGGGACAGAGGAGATTTAGGTTCTACGAGCAGTACTTC. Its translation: CASSPGPGQRRFRFYEQYF.

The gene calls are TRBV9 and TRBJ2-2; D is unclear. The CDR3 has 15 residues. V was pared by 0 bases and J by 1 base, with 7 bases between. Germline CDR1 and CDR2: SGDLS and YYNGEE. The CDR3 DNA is TGTGCCAGCAGCGTAGCCGTAATGAACACCGGGGAGCTGTTTTTT. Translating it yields CASSVAVMNTGELFF.

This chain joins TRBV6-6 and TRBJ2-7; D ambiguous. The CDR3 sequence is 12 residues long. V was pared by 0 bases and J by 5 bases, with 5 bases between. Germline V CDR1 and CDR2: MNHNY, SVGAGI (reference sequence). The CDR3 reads CASSYSANEQYF. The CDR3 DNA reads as TGTGCCAGCAGTTACTCGGCCAACGAGCAGTACTTC.

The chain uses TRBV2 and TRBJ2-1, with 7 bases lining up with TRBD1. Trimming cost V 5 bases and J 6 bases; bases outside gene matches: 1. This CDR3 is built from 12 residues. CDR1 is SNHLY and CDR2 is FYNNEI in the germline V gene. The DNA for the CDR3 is TGTGCCAGCAGTAGACAGGGCAATGAGCAGTTCTTC. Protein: CASSRQGNEQFF.

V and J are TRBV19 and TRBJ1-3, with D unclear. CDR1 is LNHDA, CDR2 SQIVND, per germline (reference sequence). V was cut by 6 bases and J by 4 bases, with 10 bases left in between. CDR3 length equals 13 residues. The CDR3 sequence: CASSPISGNTIYF. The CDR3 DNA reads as TGTGCCAGTAGCCCTATCTCAGGAAACACCATATATTTT.

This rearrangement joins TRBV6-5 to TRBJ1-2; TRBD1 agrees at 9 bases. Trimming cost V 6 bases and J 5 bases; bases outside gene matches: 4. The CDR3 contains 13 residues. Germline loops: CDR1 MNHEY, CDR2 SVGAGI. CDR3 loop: CASSPGTGYGYTF. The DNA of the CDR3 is TGTGCCAGCAGCCCCGGGACAGGGTATGGCTACACCTTC.

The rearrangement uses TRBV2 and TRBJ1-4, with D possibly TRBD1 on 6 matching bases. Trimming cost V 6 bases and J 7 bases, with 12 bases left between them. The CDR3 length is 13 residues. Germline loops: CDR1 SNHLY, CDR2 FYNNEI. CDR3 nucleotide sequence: TGTGCCAGCAGGGGGGCGATGGCTGAAAAACTGTTTTTT. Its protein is CASRGAMAEKLFF.

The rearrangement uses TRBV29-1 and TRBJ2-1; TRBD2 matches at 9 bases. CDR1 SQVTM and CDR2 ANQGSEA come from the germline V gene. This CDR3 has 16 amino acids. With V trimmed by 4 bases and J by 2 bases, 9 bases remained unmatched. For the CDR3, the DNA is TGCAGCGTTGGGGTAGCGGGAGCTCACGCCTACAATGAGCAGTTCTTC. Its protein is CSVGVAGAHAYNEQFF.